This T cell receptor beta chain derives from a study of blood T cells in healthy people across ages. This clonotype was detected many times. The use of a sample-barcoded 5' primer and a J-beta primer mix characterized a second PCR of about 6 to 12 cycles. MiXCR, run by TCRdb on the 5' RACE reads, gives a single entry per CDR3 protein. The table lists 850,000 to 950,000 distinct CDR3 sequences, 29% of them singletons. Germline V gene lookup returns CDR1 MNHNY and CDR2 SVGAGI (reference sequence). This CDR3 has 14 amino acids. The V end was cut by 8 bases, the J end by 1 base, with 11 bases between. The clonotype comes from a woman aged 80 or over in good health. The chain links TRBV6-6 to TRBJ2-2; tentatively, D is TRBD2 (5 bases). Material for sequencing was blood. As DNA, the CDR3 is TGTGCCAGCTATGCTAGCTTGAACACCGGGGAGCTGTTTTTT. Residues: CASYASLNTGELFF.